This T cell receptor (beta chain) was obtained from a study of OX40 agonist ivuxolimab in advanced cancers. CDR1 is SGHTA and CDR2 is FQGNSA in the germline V gene. The CDR3 consists of 12 residues. V was shortened by 0 bases and J by 7 bases, with 7 bases between the two germline ends. Profiling relied on immunoSEQ multiplex PCR, and the TCRdb table lists in-frame clones only, not all of them. Of about 40,000 clones listed, about 88% were seen once; the top ten hold 2.4%. In the case of this clone: The antigen remains unidentified.

Study-wide points: Some patients without response likewise showed low normalized clonal expansion.

The sample in question was CD4+ or CD8+ T cells sorted from blood, obtained in a trial of the OX40 agonist ivuxolimab. The sequence came from an adult with an advanced solid tumor such as melanoma, head and neck, liver or kidney cancer. The chain couples TRBV7-2 to TRBJ2-7; D is unclear. The CDR3 coding sequence is TGTGCCAGCAGCTTAGCGCAAAGGGAGCAGTACTTC. Amino acids: CASSLAQREQYF.